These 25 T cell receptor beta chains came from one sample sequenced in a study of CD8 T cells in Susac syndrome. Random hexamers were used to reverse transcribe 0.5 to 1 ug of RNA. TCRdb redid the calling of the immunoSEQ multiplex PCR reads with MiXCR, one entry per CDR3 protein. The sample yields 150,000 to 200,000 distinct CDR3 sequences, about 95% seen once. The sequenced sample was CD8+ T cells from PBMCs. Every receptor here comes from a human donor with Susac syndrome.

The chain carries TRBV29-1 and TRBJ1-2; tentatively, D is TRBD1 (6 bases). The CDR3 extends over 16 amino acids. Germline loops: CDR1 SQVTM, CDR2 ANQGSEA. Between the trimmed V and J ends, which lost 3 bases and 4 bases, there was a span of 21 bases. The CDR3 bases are TGCAGCGTTGACGAAGTGGGAACAGGGTGGAGCTATGGCTACACCTTC. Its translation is CSVDEVGTGWSYGYTF. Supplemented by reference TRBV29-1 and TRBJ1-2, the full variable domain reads SAVISQKPSRDICQRGTSLTIQCQVDSQVTMMFWYRQQPGQSLTLIATANQGSEATYESGFVIDKFPISRPNLTFSTLTVSNMSPEDSSIYLCSVDEVGTGWSYGYTFGSGTRLTVV.

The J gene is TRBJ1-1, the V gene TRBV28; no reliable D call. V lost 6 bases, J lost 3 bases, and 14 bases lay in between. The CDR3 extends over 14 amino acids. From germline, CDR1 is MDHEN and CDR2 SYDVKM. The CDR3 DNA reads TGTGCCAGCAGCCGCTGGGGAGAATACACTGAAGCTTTCTTT. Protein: CASSRWGEYTEAFF.

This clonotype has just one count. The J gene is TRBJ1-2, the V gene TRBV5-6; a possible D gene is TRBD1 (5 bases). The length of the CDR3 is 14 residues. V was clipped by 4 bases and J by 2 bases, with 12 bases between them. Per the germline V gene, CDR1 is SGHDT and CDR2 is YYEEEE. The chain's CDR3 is CASSPGGMNYGYTF. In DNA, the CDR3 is TGTGCCAGCAGCCCCGGGGGAATGAACTATGGCTACACCTTC.

In nucleotides, the CDR3 is TGCGCCAGCAGCTGGGACAGAACCTTGAACACTGAAGCTTTCTTT. This encodes CASSWDRTLNTEAFF. The J gene is TRBJ1-1, the V gene TRBV5-1; the match to TRBD1 covers 7 bases. Germline lookup yields CDR1 SGHRS and CDR2 YFSETQ. Trimming removed 3 bases from V and 0 bases from J; junction bases left unmatched: 5. The CDR3 totals 15 residues.

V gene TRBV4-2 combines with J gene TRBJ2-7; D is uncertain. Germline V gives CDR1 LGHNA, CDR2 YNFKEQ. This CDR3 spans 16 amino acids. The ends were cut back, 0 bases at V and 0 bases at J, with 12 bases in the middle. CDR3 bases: TGTGCCAGCAGCCAAGATCCTCCTCCAGACTCCTACGAGCAGTACTTC. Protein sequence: CASSQDPPPDSYEQYF.

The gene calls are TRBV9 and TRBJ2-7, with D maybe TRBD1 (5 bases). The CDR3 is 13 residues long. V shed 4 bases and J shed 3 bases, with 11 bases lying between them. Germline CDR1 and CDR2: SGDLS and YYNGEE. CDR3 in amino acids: CASSLTQGYEQYF. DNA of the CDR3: TGTGCCAGCAGCTTAACGCAGGGCTACGAGCAGTACTTC.

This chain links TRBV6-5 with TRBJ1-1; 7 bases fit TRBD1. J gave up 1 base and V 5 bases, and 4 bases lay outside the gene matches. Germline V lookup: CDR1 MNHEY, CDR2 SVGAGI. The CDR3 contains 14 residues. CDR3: CASSARGGNTEAFF. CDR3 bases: TGTGCCAGCAGTGCCAGGGGGGGGAACACTGAAGCTTTCTTT.

CDR3 DNA: TGTGCCAGCAGCCCGACTAGCGGGAGAGTGGAGACCCAGTACTTC. Encoded protein: CASSPTSGRVETQYF. The V and J genes are TRBV7-9 and TRBJ2-5; 12 bases map to TRBD2. The V gene end was trimmed by 5 bases and the J gene end by 5 bases; junction bases not matched to a gene: 6. Germline-derived CDR1 and CDR2 are SEHNR and FQNEAQ (reference sequence). The CDR3 consists of 15 residues.

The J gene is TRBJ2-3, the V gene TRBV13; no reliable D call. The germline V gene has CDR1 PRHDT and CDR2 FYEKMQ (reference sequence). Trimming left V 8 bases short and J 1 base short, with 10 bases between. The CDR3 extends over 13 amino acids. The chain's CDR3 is CASAAVGTDTQYF. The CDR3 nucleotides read TGTGCCAGCGCCGCGGTAGGCACAGATACGCAGTATTTT. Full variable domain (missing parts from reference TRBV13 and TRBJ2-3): AAGVIQSPRHLIKEKRETATLKCYPIPRHDTVYWYQQGPGQDPQFLISFYEKMQSDKGSIPDRFSAQQFSDYHSELNMSSLELGDSALYFCASAAVGTDTQYFGPGTRLTVL.

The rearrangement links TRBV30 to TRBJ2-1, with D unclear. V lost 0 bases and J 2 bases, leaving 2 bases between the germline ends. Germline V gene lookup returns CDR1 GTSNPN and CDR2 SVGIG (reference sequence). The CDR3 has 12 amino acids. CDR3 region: CAWSVAYNEQFF. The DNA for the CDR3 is TGTGCCTGGAGTGTCGCCTACAATGAGCAGTTCTTC.

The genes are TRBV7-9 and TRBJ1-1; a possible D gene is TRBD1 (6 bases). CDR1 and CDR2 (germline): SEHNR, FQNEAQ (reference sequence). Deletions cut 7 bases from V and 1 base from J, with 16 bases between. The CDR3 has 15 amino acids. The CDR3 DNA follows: TGTGCCAGCAACGAGGGGGGGGGCTGGAACACTGAAGCTTTCTTT. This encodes CASNEGGGWNTEAFF.

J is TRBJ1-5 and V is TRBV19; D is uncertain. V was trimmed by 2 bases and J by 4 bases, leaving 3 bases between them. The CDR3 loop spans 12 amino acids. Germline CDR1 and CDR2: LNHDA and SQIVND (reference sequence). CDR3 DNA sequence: TGTGCCAGTAGTATATCAAATCAGCCCCAGCATTTT. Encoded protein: CASSISNQPQHF.

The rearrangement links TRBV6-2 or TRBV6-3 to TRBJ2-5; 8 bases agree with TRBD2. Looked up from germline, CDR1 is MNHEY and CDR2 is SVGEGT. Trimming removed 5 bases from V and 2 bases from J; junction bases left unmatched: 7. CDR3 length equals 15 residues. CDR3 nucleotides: TGTGCCAGCAGTCCCGGACTAGCTGATCAAGAGACCCAGTACTTC. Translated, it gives CASSPGLADQETQYF.

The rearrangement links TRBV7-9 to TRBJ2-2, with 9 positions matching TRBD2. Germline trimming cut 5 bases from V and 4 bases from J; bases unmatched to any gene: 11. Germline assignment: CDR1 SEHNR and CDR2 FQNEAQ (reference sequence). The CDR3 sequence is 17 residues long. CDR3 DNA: TGTGCCAGCAGCGCAGCCTATCTAGCGGGGACCACCGGGGAGCTGTTTTTT. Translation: CASSAAYLAGTTGELFF.

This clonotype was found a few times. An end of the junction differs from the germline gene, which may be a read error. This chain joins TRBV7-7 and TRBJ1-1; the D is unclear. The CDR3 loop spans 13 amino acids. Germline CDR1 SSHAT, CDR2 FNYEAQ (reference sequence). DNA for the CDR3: TGTGCTAGCAGCTTAGATAGGGACACTGAAGCTTTCTTT. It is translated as CASSLDRDTEAFF. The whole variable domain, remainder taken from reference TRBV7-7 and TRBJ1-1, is GAGVSQSPRYKVTKRGQDVTLRCDPISSHATLYWYQQALGQGPEFLTYFNYEAQPDKSGLPSDRFSAERPEGSISTLTIQRTEQRDSAMYRCASSLDRDTEAFFGQGTRLTVV.

CDR3 region: CASTARGNQPQHF. The CDR3 nucleotides read TGTGCCAGTACCGCGAGGGGCAATCAGCCCCAGCATTTT. V gene TRBV19 combines with J gene TRBJ1-5; no reliable D call. CDR1 LNHDA and CDR2 SQIVND come from the germline V gene (reference sequence). CDR3 length: 13 amino acids. V was cut by 7 bases and J by 2 bases, with 9 bases left in between.

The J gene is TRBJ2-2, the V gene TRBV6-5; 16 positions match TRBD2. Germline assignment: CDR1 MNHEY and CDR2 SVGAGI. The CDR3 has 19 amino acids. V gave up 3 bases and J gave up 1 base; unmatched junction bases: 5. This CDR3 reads CASSYPGLAGGQNTGELFF. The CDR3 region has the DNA TGTGCCAGCAGTTATCCGGGACTAGCGGGGGGGCAGAACACCGGGGAGCTGTTTTTT.

Here the CDR3 DNA reads TGCAGCGTTGACCCAGGTTTCAACTATGGCTACACCTTC. As protein: CSVDPGFNYGYTF. This rearrangement joins TRBV29-1 to TRBJ1-2; D ambiguous. The CDR3 loop spans 13 amino acids. Trimming removed 3 bases from V and 2 bases from J, with 10 bases in between. Germline lookup yields CDR1 SQVTM and CDR2 ANQGSEA.

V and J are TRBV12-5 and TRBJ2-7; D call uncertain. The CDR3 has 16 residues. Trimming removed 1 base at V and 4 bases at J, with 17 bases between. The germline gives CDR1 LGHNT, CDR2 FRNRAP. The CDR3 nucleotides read TGTGCTAGTGGTTTGGGATTCGGGTCCTCGCTGTACGAGCAGTACTTC. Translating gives CASGLGFGSSLYEQYF.

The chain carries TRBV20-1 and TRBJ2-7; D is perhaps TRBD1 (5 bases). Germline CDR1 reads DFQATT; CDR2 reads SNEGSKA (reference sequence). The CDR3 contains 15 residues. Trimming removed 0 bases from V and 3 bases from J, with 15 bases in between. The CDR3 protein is CSARDLQGSDYEQYF. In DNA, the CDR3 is TGCAGTGCTAGAGATCTCCAGGGATCTGACTACGAGCAGTACTTC.

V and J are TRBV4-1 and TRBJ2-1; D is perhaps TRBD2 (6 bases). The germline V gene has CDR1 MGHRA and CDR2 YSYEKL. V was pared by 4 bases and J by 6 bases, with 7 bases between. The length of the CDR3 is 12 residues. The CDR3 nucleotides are TGCGCCAGCAGCCGCGGGACCAATGAGCAGTTCTTC. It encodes CASSRGTNEQFF.

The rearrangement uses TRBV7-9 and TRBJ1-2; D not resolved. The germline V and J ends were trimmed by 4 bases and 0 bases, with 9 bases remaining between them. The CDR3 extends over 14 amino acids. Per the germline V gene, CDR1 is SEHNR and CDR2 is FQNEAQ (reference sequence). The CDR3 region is CASSSPTSNYGYTF. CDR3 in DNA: TGTGCCAGCAGCTCGCCAACATCTAACTATGGCTACACCTTC.

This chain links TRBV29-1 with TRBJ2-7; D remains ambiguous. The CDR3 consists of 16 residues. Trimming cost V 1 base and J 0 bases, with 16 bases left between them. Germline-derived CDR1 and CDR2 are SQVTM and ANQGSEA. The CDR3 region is CSVEVLETSSSYEQYF. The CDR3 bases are TGCAGCGTTGAAGTTTTAGAGACTTCGAGCTCCTACGAGCAGTACTTC.

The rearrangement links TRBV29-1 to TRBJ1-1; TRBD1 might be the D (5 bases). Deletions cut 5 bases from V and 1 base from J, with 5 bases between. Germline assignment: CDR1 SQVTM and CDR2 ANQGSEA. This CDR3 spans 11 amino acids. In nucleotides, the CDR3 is TGCAGCGTTACAGGGAACACTGAAGCTTTCTTT. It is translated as CSVTGNTEAFF. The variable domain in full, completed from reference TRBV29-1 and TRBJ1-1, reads SAVISQKPSRDICQRGTSLTIQCQVDSQVTMMFWYRQQPGQSLTLIATANQGSEATYESGFVIDKFPISRPNLTFSTLTVSNMSPEDSSIYLCSVTGNTEAFFGQGTRLTVV.

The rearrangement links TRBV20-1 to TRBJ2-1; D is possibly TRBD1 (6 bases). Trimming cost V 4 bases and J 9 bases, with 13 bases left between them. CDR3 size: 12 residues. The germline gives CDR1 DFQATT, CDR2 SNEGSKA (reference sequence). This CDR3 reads CSAIQQGTEQFF. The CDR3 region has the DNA TGCAGTGCTATTCAACAGGGAACTGAGCAGTTCTTC.